The present TCR beta chain was sequenced within a study of response to subunit inactivated influenza vaccine. The CDR3 loop spans 15 amino acids. Germline V gene data show CDR1 as MNHEY and CDR2 as SVGEGT. The V gene lost 4 bases and the J gene lost 0 bases, with 10 bases spanning the gap. TCRdb recomputed calls from the RT-PCR reads with MiXCR, one row per CDR3 protein. The sample records around 200,000 distinct CDR3 sequences, around 9% being singletons. Sample: non-naive T cells sorted from PBMCs, taken on the day of vaccination. The sequence was collected from a man aged 50-59 years who received an inactivated influenza vaccine. The chain uses TRBV6-2 or TRBV6-3 and TRBJ2-1, with D unresolved. The CDR3 is CASSFSGPSYNEQFF. For the CDR3, the DNA is TGTGCCAGCAGTTTTTCGGGCCCCTCCTACAATGAGCAGTTCTTC.